These 17 T cell receptor beta chains came from one sample sequenced in a study of molecular identifiers for immune sequencing clone quantification (dated by TCRdb to the late 2010s). Library preparation used PCR. TCRdb shows the sequencer as Illumina HiSeq 4000. The public sequencing data were trimmed at Q25 with fastp and processed into clonotypes with MiXCR by TCRdb, which kept only in-frame beta chains. Merged by CDR3 protein, the rows form single entries marked with the most common genes and DNA. The sample profile shows 60,000 to 70,000 distinct CDR3 sequences; around a sixth of them were found once. Jointly, the top ten make up over 1.3% of the sample. Sequenced material: naive CD8+ T cells from blood, with Jurkat cell RNA spiked in. The cell subset or site label for this specimen denotes: FACS-sorted CD8+CD4-CCR7+CD45RA+ naive T cells. Every receptor here comes from a human donor in good health. Some libraries in this study had Jurkat cell RNA spiked in.

In this sample, this clonotype turned up many times. The chain joins TRBV20-1 to TRBJ2-4; D not certain. Trimming removed 6 bases from V and 5 bases from J, with 8 bases in between. This CDR3 is built from 11 residues. Per the germline V gene, CDR1 is DFQATT and CDR2 is SNEGSKA (reference sequence). DNA for the CDR3: TGCAGTGCAGACGGCGAAAACATTCAGTACTTC. Its protein is CSADGENIQYF.

This clonotype was recorded at least ten times. The chain has TRBV7-9 and TRBJ2-7; D remains ambiguous. The germline gives CDR1 SEHNR, CDR2 FQNEAQ (reference sequence). The V end was cut by 1 base, the J end by 2 bases, with 6 bases between. This CDR3 region has 13 residues. CDR3 coding DNA: TGTGCCAGCAGCTTAGTGGGCCCCTACGAGCAGTACTTC. Translation: CASSLVGPYEQYF.

This clonotype has at least ten counts. The genes are TRBV9 and TRBJ2-7, with a tentative D call TRBD1 (5 bases). Per germline, CDR1 SGDLS and CDR2 YYNGEE. The CDR3 runs to 14 residues. V gave up 0 bases and J gave up 0 bases, with 7 bases separating them. The CDR3 loop reads CASSVGGSSYEQYF. For the CDR3, the DNA is TGTGCCAGCAGCGTAGGGGGCAGCTCCTACGAGCAGTACTTC. The full variable domain, in which reference TRBV9 and TRBJ2-7 provide the parts outside the CDR3, is DSGVTQTPKHLITATGQRVTLRCSPRSGDLSVYWYQQSLDQGLQFLIQYYNGEERAKGNILERFSAQQFPDLHSELNLSSLELGDSALYFCASSVGGSSYEQYFGPGTRLTVT.

This clonotype was recorded many times. The V call is TRBV20-1, the J call TRBJ1-5; possibly TRBD1 for D (5 bases). Trimming shortened V by 4 bases and J by 7 bases, and 20 bases separated the two germline ends. The CDR3 has 15 residues. Germline lookup yields CDR1 DFQATT and CDR2 SNEGSKA (reference sequence). CDR3 residues: CSAILSGIRGQPQHF. The CDR3 nucleotides are TGCAGTGCTATTCTCTCCGGGATCCGGGGCCAGCCCCAGCATTTT.

Many counts were recorded for this clonotype. The chain links TRBV7-3 to TRBJ1-6; D is undetermined. In germline, CDR1 is SGHTA, CDR2 FQGTGA. This CDR3 has 14 amino acids. Trimming cost V 6 bases and J 10 bases, with 16 bases left between them. The CDR3 nucleotides read TGTGCCAGCAGTATGGGCGAAACTGACTCACCCCTCCACTTT. Encoded protein: CASSMGETDSPLHF.

A word on this clonotype: A read error is possible here, since a much larger clone lies one base away. The rearrangement links TRBV12-3 or TRBV12-4 to TRBJ2-2, with D perhaps TRBD2 (5 bases). CDR3 length equals 14 residues. In DNA form, the CDR3 reads TGTGCCAGCAGACTGGTAGGGAACACCGGGGAGCAGTTTTTT. Its protein is CASRLVGNTGEQFF.

At least ten counts were recorded for this clonotype. This chain uses TRBV7-2 with TRBJ2-1; D is uncertain. The V end was cut by 5 bases, the J end by 4 bases, with 21 bases between. Germline V CDR1 and CDR2: SGHTA, FQGNSA. The CDR3 loop spans 17 amino acids. The CDR3 loop is CASSLDTGPTVYNEQFF. CDR3 DNA sequence: TGTGCCAGCAGCCTCGATACGGGCCCCACTGTATACAATGAGCAGTTCTTC.

There are many counts of this clonotype. In DNA form, the CDR3 reads TGTGCCAGCAGTCCCCCACCACACATGGAGCAGTTCTTC. As protein: CASSPPPHMEQFF. The chain is built from TRBV28 and TRBJ2-1; D is unclear. This CDR3 is 13 amino acids long. From germline, CDR1 is MDHEN and CDR2 SYDVKM. Trimming left V 5 bases short and J 10 bases short, with 15 bases between.

This clonotype has ten or more counts. V is TRBV19 and J is TRBJ2-7; TRBD1 matches at 8 bases. Germline V gene sequence: CDR1 LNHDA, CDR2 SQIVND (reference sequence). The CDR3 has 15 residues. Germline trimming cut 3 bases from V and 4 bases from J; bases unmatched to any gene: 8. DNA for the CDR3: TGTGCCAGTAGTATCAGGGCAGGGGGCGAGTACGAGCAGTACTTC. It translates to CASSIRAGGEYEQYF.

This clonotype showed up just once. The germline gene is not matched at one end of the junction; a read error may be the cause. The rearrangement joins TRBV7-9 to TRBJ1-1, with 8 bases fitting TRBD1. The CDR3 totals 16 residues. From germline, CDR1 is SEHNR and CDR2 FQNEAQ (reference sequence). The CDR3: CASSLVSPGGPFEASF. CDR3 bases: TGTGCCAGCAGCTTAGTGTCCCCAGGGGGCCCGTTTGAAGCTTCCTTC. Full variable domain (outside the CDR3, taken from reference TRBV7-9 and TRBJ1-1): DTGVSQNPRHKITKRGQNVTFRCDPISEHNRLYWYRQTLGQGPEFLTYFQNEAQLEKSRLLSDRFSAERPKGSFSTLEIQRTEQGDSAMYLCASSLVSPGGPFEASFGQGTRLTVV.

This clonotype was counted a few times. This chain uses TRBV28 with TRBJ2-5; D is possibly TRBD1 or TRBD2 (5 bases each). This CDR3 spans 14 amino acids. Looked up from germline, CDR1 is MDHEN and CDR2 is SYDVKM. V was trimmed by 3 bases and J by 9 bases, leaving 17 bases between them. In DNA, the CDR3 is TGTGCCAGCAGTTTTCGAGGGCCAGCCAGGGCCCAGTACTTC. Translating gives CASSFRGPARAQYF.

This clonotype was counted many times. The DNA for the CDR3 is TGTGCCAGCAGTCCCGGACAGGAACTATATAGCAATCAGCCCCAGCATTTT. It encodes CASSPGQELYSNQPQHF. J is TRBJ1-5 and V is TRBV6-4; 7 positions agree with TRBD1. The V gene end was trimmed by 5 bases and the J gene end by 0 bases; junction bases not matched to a gene: 10. The CDR3 extends over 17 amino acids. Germline assignment: CDR1 MRHNA and CDR2 SNTAGT.

This clonotype has a count of ten or more. The chain couples TRBV4-1 to TRBJ1-1; no firm D call. Per germline, CDR1 MGHRA and CDR2 YSYEKL. The V end was cut by 0 bases, the J end by 1 base, with 9 bases between. The CDR3 has 15 amino acids. The CDR3 DNA is TGCGCCAGCAGCCAAGAGGTCAGCTCGAACACTGAAGCTTTCTTT. Its translation is CASSQEVSSNTEAFF.

This clonotype was picked up a small number of times. V usage is TRBV7-9 and J usage is TRBJ2-5, with TRBD2 matching over 13 bases. The germline V gene encodes CDR1 SEHNR and CDR2 FQNEAQ (reference sequence). Trimming removed 5 bases from V and 2 bases from J; junction bases left unmatched: 2. The CDR3 runs to 15 residues. CDR3 sequence: CASSGTSGAQETQYF. CDR3 bases: TGTGCCAGCAGCGGGACTAGCGGGGCACAAGAGACCCAGTACTTC. The full variable domain, its missing parts supplied by reference TRBV7-9 and TRBJ2-5, is DTGVSQNPRHKITKRGQNVTFRCDPISEHNRLYWYRQTLGQGPEFLTYFQNEAQLEKSRLLSDRFSAERPKGSFSTLEIQRTEQGDSAMYLCASSGTSGAQETQYFGPGTRLLVL.

In its sample, this clonotype ranks as medium-sized (0.01 to 0.1%). This chain links TRBV4-2 with TRBJ2-1; the match to TRBD2 covers 11 bases. This CDR3 has 17 residues. The V segment lost 3 bases and the J segment 2 bases; nucleotides outside the gene matches: 6. In germline, CDR1 is LGHNA, CDR2 YNFKEQ. The CDR3 protein is CASSHPPGLAAYNEQFF. As DNA, the CDR3 is TGTGCCAGCAGCCACCCACCGGGACTAGCGGCCTACAATGAGCAGTTCTTC.

This clonotype appeared many times. V gene TRBV4-1 combines with J gene TRBJ1-5; weak D call: TRBD1 (5 bases). The CDR3 length is 17 residues. Germline CDR1 MGHRA, CDR2 YSYEKL. Trimming cost V 0 bases and J 5 bases, with 17 bases left between them. The CDR3 loop is CASSQEGPGPPDQPQHF. As DNA, the CDR3 is TGCGCCAGCAGCCAAGAGGGGCCGGGACCTCCGGATCAGCCCCAGCATTTT.

This clonotype was observed at least ten times. V and J are TRBV28 and TRBJ2-1; TRBD2 is a possible D gene (6 bases). In germline, CDR1 is MDHEN, CDR2 SYDVKM. The V gene lost 5 bases and the J gene lost 5 bases, with 19 bases spanning the gap. This CDR3 region has 16 residues. CDR3 bases: TGTGCCAGCAGTGCCGTTCGGGCTAGCGAAGACAATGAGCAGTTCTTC. This encodes CASSAVRASEDNEQFF.